This is a list of T cell receptor beta chains from one sample in a study of blood T cell repertoires in COVID-19. Sequencing was performed with immunoSEQ multiplex PCR; in TCRdb, only in-frame clones are kept and a portion is missing. The table has some 45,000 clones, about 88% seen once. The sample comprised peripheral blood. Receptors originate from a human donor in a cohort sampled during active COVID-19. Both conserved end residues are part of each CDR3. Fields, in order: V gene, clone size, J gene, D gene, CDR3 DNA, CDR3 protein. A D gene is named only where the DNA matches it firmly. Expanded clones get a size class; other rows say once, few or many, or leave the size out.

>TRBV12-3/TRBV12-4|-|TRBJ2-7|TRBD2
TGTGCCAGCAGTTTTCTGGCGGGGGACGAGCAGTACTTC
CASSFLAGDEQYF
>TRBV3-1/TRBV3-2|-|TRBJ1-2|-
TGTGCCAGCAGCCAAGATAGGCGGGACCTTGGGAGGTCTGGCTACACCTTC
CASSQDRRDLGRSGYTF
>TRBV3-1/TRBV3-2|-|TRBJ2-2|TRBD2
TGTGCCAGCAGCCCCGACTCGGGACTAGCGGGGGGGCCAAACACCGGGGAGCTGTTTTTT
CASSPDSGLAGGPNTGELFF
>TRBV19|-|TRBJ2-5|TRBD2
TGTGCCAGTAGTATGGTCGGGGGGGGCGTTGGGGAGACCCAGTACTTC
CASSMVGGGVGETQYF
>TRBV7-6|few|TRBJ2-1|-
TGTGCCAGCAGCGCACAGGGAATAGGGTACAATGAGCAGTTCTTC
CASSAQGIGYNEQFF
>TRBV18|-|TRBJ2-7|-
TGTGCCAGCTCACCTCCACAGGCTGCGGTGCAGTACTTC
CASSPPQAAVQYF
>TRBV7-6|-|TRBJ2-1|TRBD1
TGTGCCAGCAGCCGAGAGGCCGGGACAGGGATCGATGAGCAGTTCTTC
CASSREAGTGIDEQFF
>TRBV4-2|-|TRBJ1-1|-
TGTGCCAGCAGCCAAGATTGGCTGGCCCGCCTTTACACTGAAGCTTTCTTT
CASSQDWLARLYTEAFF
>TRBV5-6|few|TRBJ2-1|-
TGTGCCAGCAGCTCAAACGCGTATGAGCAGTTCTTC
CASSSNAYEQFF
>TRBV15|once|TRBJ1-2|-
TGTGCCACCAGCAGAGTCAGGCAATCGCCCGGCTACACCTTC
CATSRVRQSPGYTF
>TRBV4-1|-|TRBJ2-7|TRBD1
TGCGCCAGCAGCCAACCGGGACAGGGGCCCGAGCAGTACTTC
CASSQPGQGPEQYF
>TRBV7-2|-|TRBJ2-1|-
TGTGCCAGCAGCTTAGTGGTGGGGGCATCCTCTGAGCAGTTCTTC
CASSLVVGASSEQFF
>TRBV6-6|-|TRBJ1-1|-
TGTGCCAGCAGGGGTAGCGGGGGGATGAACACTGAAGCTTTCTTT
CASRGSGGMNTEAFF
>TRBV6-6|-|TRBJ2-5|TRBD2
TGTGCCAGCAGTTTAGCGGGGGCAAAAGAGACCCAGTACTTC
CASSLAGAKETQYF
>TRBV4-3|-|TRBJ1-1|TRBD1
TGCGCCAGCAGCCAATTACGGACAGGCCAAGCGGCTGAAGCTTTCTTT
CASSQLRTGQAAEAFF
>TRBV7-2|-|TRBJ2-5|-
TGTGCCAGCAGCTCAGTCGACACGGGGGTAGAGACCCAGTACTTC
CASSSVDTGVETQYF
>TRBV6-4|few|TRBJ2-6|-
TGTGCCAGCAGTCCAGGGCCCGGGGCCAACGTCCTGACTTTC
CASSPGPGANVLTF
>TRBV7-8|-|TRBJ1-1|TRBD1
TGTGCCAGCAGCCGATCATATCGGGACAGGGGAATGAACACTGAAGCTTTCTTT
CASSRSYRDRGMNTEAFF
>TRBV5-1|-|TRBJ2-3|-
TGCGCCAGCAGCTTGGGACAGAGCACAGATACGCAGTATTTT
CASSLGQSTDTQYF
>TRBV5-1|-|TRBJ2-1|-
TGCGCCAGCAGCATAGGGGACTTTTCGAATGAGCAGTTCTTC
CASSIGDFSNEQFF
>TRBV10-2|-|TRBJ1-5|-
TGCGCCAGCTGTGAAGGGGGCAATCAGCCCCAGCATTTT
CASCEGGNQPQHF